The entry that follows covers one TCR beta chain sequence. Antigen specificity is unknown. The entry originates in a study of cytomegalovirus exposure and HLA in healthy donors. Broader study findings: Confirmation in vitro established that three CMV-associated chains were specific for CMV antigens.

Primers: 60 Vbeta forward and 13 Jbeta reverse. This table comes from immunoSEQ multiplex PCR, and its TCRdb copy is limited to in-frame clones, with some not included. The sample has about 170,000 clones; approximately 81% are singletons. The CDR3 has 14 residues. Germline CDR1 reads SQVTM; CDR2 reads ANQGSEA. The germline V and J ends were trimmed by 3 bases and 5 bases, with 16 bases remaining between them. The chain joins TRBV29-1 to TRBJ2-5; D perhaps matches TRBD2 (6 bases). The receptor was derived from a male donor in good health and CMV-seronegative. Specimen: PBMCs. In nucleotides, the CDR3 is TGCAGCGTTGAGGTGGGGGGTGGGTATGAGACCCAGTACTTC. It yields the protein CSVEVGGGYETQYF.